A selection of T cell receptor beta chains follows, all from one sample in a study of T cells in Graves' hyperthyroidism and ophthalmopathy. Each CDR3 protein gets one entry after TCRdb re-called the multiplex PCR reads with MiXCR. The data show fewer than 550,000 distinct CDR3 sequences, with roughly a quarter seen just once and around 11% held by the top ten. The sequenced material came from blood. These receptors were taken from a young woman with Graves' ophthalmopathy. Both conserved end residues are part of each CDR3. The D gene is left open where the match is weak. The listing skips clone size in some rows; elsewhere it reads once, few, many or a size class.

abundance,v_gene,j_gene,len,d_gene,CDR3aa,CDR3nt
few,TRBV12-3/TRBV12-4,TRBJ2-5,14,TRBD2,CATQPGLASETQYF,TGTGCCACCCAGCCGGGACTAGCCTCCGAGACCCAGTACTTC
many,TRBV20-1,TRBJ1-5,12,NA,CSARGRNQPQHF,TGCAGTGCTAGGGGCAGGAATCAGCCCCAGCATTTT
NA,TRBV6-2/TRBV6-3,TRBJ2-7,17,TRBD1,CASRSLSGQGLIYEQYF,TGTGCCAGCAGGAGCCTCTCCGGACAGGGTTTAATCTACGAGCAGTACTTC
many,TRBV29-1,TRBJ2-7,15,TRBD2,CSVEDLRREGYEQYF,TGCAGCGTTGAAGATCTTCGCAGGGAGGGGTACGAGCAGTACTTC
many,TRBV7-8,TRBJ1-2,16,TRBD1,CASSLPDRAANYGYTF,TGTGCCAGCAGCCTCCCGGACAGGGCTGCTAACTATGGCTACACCTTC
NA,TRBV13,TRBJ2-7,13,TRBD1,CASTETGVDEQYF,TGTGCCAGCACGGAGACAGGGGTGGACGAGCAGTACTTC
many,TRBV6-1,TRBJ2-7,14,NA,CASSERPPMYEQYF,TGTGCCAGCAGTGAACGCCCTCCAATGTACGAGCAGTACTTC
many,TRBV19,TRBJ1-1,14,NA,CASSMGAGITEAFF,TGTGCCAGTAGTATGGGGGCAGGTATCACTGAAGCTTTCTTT
many,TRBV6-1,TRBJ1-3,15,NA,CASSLAGDSGNTIYF,TGTGCCAGCAGCCTAGCTGGGGACTCTGGAAACACCATATATTTT
NA,TRBV28,TRBJ2-7,15,TRBD1,CASNKPGTGVYEQYF,TGTGCCAGCAACAAACCTGGGACAGGGGTGTACGAGCAGTACTTC
many,TRBV4-2,TRBJ2-2,13,NA,CASSQEGGGELFF,TGTGCCAGCAGCCAAGAAGGGGGAGGGGAGCTGTTTTTT
many,TRBV5-1,TRBJ1-2,14,TRBD1,CASSPGTDHYGYTF,TGCGCCAGCAGCCCTGGGACAGACCACTATGGCTACACCTTC
NA,TRBV10-3,TRBJ1-1,15,TRBD1,CAISDPGQENTEAFF,TGTGCCATCAGTGACCCGGGACAGGAGAACACTGAAGCTTTCTTT
many,TRBV5-1,TRBJ2-5,16,TRBD1,CASSLTGGGLQETQYF,TGCGCCAGCAGCTTGACAGGGGGAGGCCTCCAAGAGACCCAGTACTTC
few,TRBV10-3,TRBJ2-7,14,NA,CAIRHSDPNYEQYF,TGTGCCATCAGGCACAGTGACCCCAACTACGAGCAGTACTTC
NA,TRBV11-2,TRBJ2-7,17,NA,CASSLGPSFKSSYEQYF,TGTGCCAGCAGCTTGGGACCATCCTTCAAAAGCTCCTACGAGCAGTACTTC
many,TRBV11-2,TRBJ1-5,14,NA,CASSLGQSNQPQHF,TGTGCCAGCAGTTTGGGGCAGAGCAATCAGCCCCAGCATTTT
NA,TRBV6-1,TRBJ1-2,13,NA,CASRQGLGSGYTF,TGTGCCAGCAGGCAGGGGCTCGGAAGTGGCTACACCTTC
NA,TRBV27,TRBJ1-1,13,NA,CASSQFLDTEAFF,TGTGCCAGCAGCCAATTTTTGGACACTGAAGCTTTCTTT
NA,TRBV12-3/TRBV12-4,TRBJ1-1,14,TRBD1,CASSLDRGWTEAFF,TGTGCCAGCAGCCTGGACAGGGGTTGGACTGAAGCTTTCTTT